This T cell receptor (beta chain) was recorded in a study of cytomegalovirus exposure and HLA in healthy donors. Regarding this clone: What it binds is not known.

Whole-study findings and limits: The finding came from a later analysis; first-cohort TCR clusters tended to co-occur in the 90 to 150 validation repertoires. TCR beta chains numbering more than 150 were designated cytomegalovirus-associated.

Libraries were prepared by immunoSEQ multiplex PCR; TCRdb keeps only in-frame clonotypes and omits some of them. The sample has roughly 350,000 clones, roughly 85% seen once; the top ten hold about 0.91%. CDR3 length equals 15 residues. Trimming at V came to 1 base and at J to 8 bases, leaving 7 bases not matched to a gene. The germline CDR1 and CDR2 sequences are KGHSH and LQKENI. Sample: PBMCs. The chain joins TRBV18 to TRBJ2-1; 8 bases are shared with TRBD2. The sequence came from a woman in her late teens or twenties in good health and CMV-seronegative. The CDR3 DNA reads as TGTGCCAGCTCACCACGTCGAGCGGGAGAGGATGAGCAGTTCTTC. Translating it yields CASSPRRAGEDEQFF.